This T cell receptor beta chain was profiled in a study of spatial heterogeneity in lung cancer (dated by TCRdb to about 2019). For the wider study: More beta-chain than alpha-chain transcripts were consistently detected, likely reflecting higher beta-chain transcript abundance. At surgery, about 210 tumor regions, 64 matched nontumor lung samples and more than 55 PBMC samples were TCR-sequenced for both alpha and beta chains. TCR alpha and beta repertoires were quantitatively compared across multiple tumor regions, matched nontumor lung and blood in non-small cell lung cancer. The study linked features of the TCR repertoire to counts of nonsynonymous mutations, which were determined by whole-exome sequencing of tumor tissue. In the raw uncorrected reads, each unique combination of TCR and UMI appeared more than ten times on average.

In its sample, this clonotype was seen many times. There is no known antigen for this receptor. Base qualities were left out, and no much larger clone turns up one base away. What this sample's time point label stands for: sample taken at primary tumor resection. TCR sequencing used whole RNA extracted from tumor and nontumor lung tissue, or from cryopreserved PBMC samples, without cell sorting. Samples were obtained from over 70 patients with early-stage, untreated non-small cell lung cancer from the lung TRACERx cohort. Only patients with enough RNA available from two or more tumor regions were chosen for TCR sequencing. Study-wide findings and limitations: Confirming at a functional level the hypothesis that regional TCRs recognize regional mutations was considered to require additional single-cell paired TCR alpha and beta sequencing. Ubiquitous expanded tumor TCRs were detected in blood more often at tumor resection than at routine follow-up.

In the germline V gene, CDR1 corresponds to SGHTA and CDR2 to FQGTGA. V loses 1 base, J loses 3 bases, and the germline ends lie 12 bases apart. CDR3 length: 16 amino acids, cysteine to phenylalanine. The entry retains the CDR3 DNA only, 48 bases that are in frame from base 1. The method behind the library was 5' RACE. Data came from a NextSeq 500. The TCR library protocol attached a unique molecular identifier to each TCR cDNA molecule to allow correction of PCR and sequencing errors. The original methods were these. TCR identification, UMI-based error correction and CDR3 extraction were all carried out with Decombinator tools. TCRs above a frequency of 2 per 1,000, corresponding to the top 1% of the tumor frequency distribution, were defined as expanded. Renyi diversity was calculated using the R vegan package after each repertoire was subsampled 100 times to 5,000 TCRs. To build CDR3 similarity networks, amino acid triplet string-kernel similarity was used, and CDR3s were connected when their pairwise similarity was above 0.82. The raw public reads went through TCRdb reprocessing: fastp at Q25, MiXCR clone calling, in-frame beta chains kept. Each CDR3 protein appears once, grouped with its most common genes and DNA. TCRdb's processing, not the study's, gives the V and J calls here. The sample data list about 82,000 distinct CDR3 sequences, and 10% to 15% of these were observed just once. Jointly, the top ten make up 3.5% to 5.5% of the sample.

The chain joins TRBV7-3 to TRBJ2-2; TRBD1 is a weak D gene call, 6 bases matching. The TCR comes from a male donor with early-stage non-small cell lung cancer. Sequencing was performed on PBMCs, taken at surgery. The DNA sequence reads TGTGCCAGCAGCTTAAGATGGGGGCGCGACACCGGGGAGCTGTTTTTT. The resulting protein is CASSLRWGRDTGELFF.